The 11 T cell receptor beta chains given below trace back to one sample, sequenced in a study of blood T cells in healthy people across ages. Next came a second PCR, run for about 7 to 12 cycles, which used a sample-barcoded 5' primer along with a J-beta primer mix. TCRdb fed the 5' RACE reads into MiXCR, producing one record per CDR3 protein. The sample consists of some 690,000 distinct CDR3 sequences, about a fifth of them appearing once. The sample was blood. These receptors were taken from a man aged 65 to 85 in good health.

CDR3 sequence reads: CASSPTQTGASRNTEAFF. The CDR3 DNA reads TGTGCCAGCAGTCCTACCCAGACAGGGGCGTCGCGGAACACTGAAGCTTTCTTT. The chain combines TRBV6-2 or TRBV6-3 with TRBJ1-1; TRBD1 aligns across 8 bases. CDR3 size: 18 residues. Losses at the gene ends were 5 bases for V and 1 base for J; bases not matched to a gene: 15. The germline V gene has CDR1 MNHEY and CDR2 SVGEGT.

This clonotype was observed a handful of times. V gene TRBV12-3 or TRBV12-4 combines with J gene TRBJ2-7, with D maybe TRBD1 (6 bases). The CDR3 covers 12 residues. Trimming left V 2 bases short and J 6 bases short, with 8 bases between. The CDR3 loop reads CASSLPGAEQYF. CDR3 DNA sequence: TGTGCCAGCAGTTTACCAGGGGCCGAGCAGTACTTC.

This clonotype came up a few times. The rearrangement links TRBV6-5 to TRBJ1-4; perhaps TRBD1 as D (6 bases). With 7 bases removed from V and 5 bases from J, the gap between germline ends came to 14 bases. The CDR3 consists of 14 residues. Germline CDR1 and CDR2: MNHEY and SVGAGI. CDR3 bases: TGTGCCAGCACCGAGGGCAGGGGCAATGAAAAACTGTTTTTT. Its protein is CASTEGRGNEKLFF.

This clonotype was detected many times. The chain joins TRBV27 to TRBJ1-6, with 7 bases matching TRBD1. Unmatched junction bases numbered 6, after V lost 7 bases and J lost 9 bases. The V gene's germline CDR1 is MNHEY and CDR2 SMNVEV (reference sequence). There are 13 residues in the CDR3. CDR3 residues: CASTGGEFSPLHF. CDR3 nucleotides: TGTGCCAGCACAGGGGGGGAATTTTCACCCCTCCACTTT.

The chain employs TRBV7-3 and TRBJ2-3; the D is unclear. This CDR3 is built from 14 residues. V gave up 1 base and J gave up 2 bases, with 7 bases separating them. Germline V CDR1 and CDR2: SGHTA, FQGTGA. The CDR3 region is CASSLNGYTDTQYF. The CDR3 DNA reads TGTGCCAGCAGCTTAAATGGGTACACAGATACGCAGTATTTT. Full variable domain (missing parts from reference TRBV7-3 and TRBJ2-3): GAGVSQTPSNKVTEKGKYVELRCDPISGHTALYWYRQSLGQGPEFLIYFQGTGAADDSGLPNDRFFAVRPEGSVSTLKIQRTERGDSAVYLCASSLNGYTDTQYFGPGTRLTVL.

The J gene is TRBJ2-1, the V gene TRBV3-1, with TRBD1 matching 10 bases. Germline lookup yields CDR1 LGHDT and CDR2 YNNKEL (reference sequence). The CDR3 runs to 15 residues. The ends lost 1 base at V and 5 bases at J; junction bases unmatched: 2. CDR3 DNA sequence: TGTGCCAGCAGCCAAGGGACAGGGGGTCACAATGAGCAGTTCTTC. Translated: CASSQGTGGHNEQFF.

This clonotype has only a few counts. The chain links TRBV4-3 to TRBJ2-7, with TRBD1 as a possible D gene (5 bases). V shed 5 bases and J shed 3 bases, with 17 bases lying between them. This CDR3 spans 15 amino acids. Germline CDR1 and CDR2: LGHNA and YSLEER. This CDR3 is CASSYHFPGHYEQYF. The CDR3 nucleotides are TGCGCCAGCAGCTATCACTTCCCCGGACACTACGAGCAGTACTTC.

There are a few counts of this clonotype. CDR3 in amino acids: CASSLDLAGAREQYV. The CDR3, as DNA: TGTGCCAGCAGCTTAGACCTAGCGGGGGCCCGGGAGCAGTACGTC. J is TRBJ2-7 and V is TRBV7-9, with TRBD2 identical over 10 bases. The ends lost 1 base at V and 7 bases at J; junction bases unmatched: 7. Germline V gene sequence: CDR1 SEHNR, CDR2 FQNEAQ (reference sequence). There are 15 residues in the CDR3.

In this sample, this clonotype turned up a few times. The chain has TRBV27 and TRBJ1-2, with 8 bases aligning to TRBD1. V shed 5 bases, J shed 7 bases, and the junction held 9 bases outside the gene matches. The CDR3 length is 14 residues. CDR1 is MNHEY and CDR2 is SMNVEV in the germline V gene (reference sequence). DNA of the CDR3: TGTGCCAGCAGTCCGGCGGGGACAGGTCGTGGCTACACCTTC. It codes for CASSPAGTGRGYTF.

This chain joins TRBV18 and TRBJ2-1, with D hard to call. The last part of the DNA fits TRBJ2-7 better; the J call may be wrong. Germline CDR1 is KGHSH and CDR2 is LQKENI. The CDR3 totals 12 residues. The CDR3 DNA reads TGTGCCGGCTCACCAGACTCAGGCGAGCAGTACGTC. This gives the protein CAGSPDSGEQYV.

This clonotype was seen only a few times. Here the CDR3 reads CSASNPNEKLFF. CDR3 sequence (DNA): TGCAGTGCTTCCAATCCTAATGAAAAACTGTTTTTT. This chain links TRBV20-1 with TRBJ1-4; D gene ambiguous. Trimming stripped 5 bases from V and 3 bases from J, with 7 bases between. CDR1 is DFQATT, CDR2 SNEGSKA, per germline (reference sequence). The CDR3 runs to 12 residues.